This T cell receptor beta chain derives from a study of OX40 agonist ivuxolimab in advanced cancers. TCRdb keeps only in-frame clones here, not all; method: immunoSEQ multiplex PCR. The table lists tens of thousands of clones, roughly 85% of them singletons. Germline V gene sequence: CDR1 SGHNT, CDR2 YENEEA. CDR3 length: 17 residues. V shed 5 bases and J 0 bases; nucleotides not matched to a gene: 7. This chain uses TRBV11-3 with TRBJ2-3; 11 bases fit TRBD2. The clonotype was recovered from an adult with an advanced solid tumor such as melanoma, head and neck, liver or kidney cancer. Material: CD4+ or CD8+ T cells sorted from blood, obtained in a trial of the OX40 agonist ivuxolimab. For the CDR3, the DNA is TGTGCCAGCAGCCCCCTCGGGACTAGCGGTAGCACAGATACGCAGTATTTT. This translates into CASSPLGTSGSTDTQYF.